These T cell receptor beta chains were read from a single sample in a study of CD8 T cells in Susac syndrome. TCRdb recomputed calls from the immunoSEQ multiplex PCR reads with MiXCR, one row per CDR3 protein. The repertoire consists of some 120,000 distinct CDR3 sequences, with approximately 96% occurring once and the leading ten covering 0.2% to 0.25%. Sequencing was performed on CD8+ T cells from PBMCs. These receptors were obtained from a human donor with Susac syndrome. CDR3s include the opening cysteine and the closing phenylalanine or tryptophan.

v_call: TRBV12-5
cdr3_length: 16
j_call: TRBJ2-1
cdr3_aa: CASGLVLGQGSDEQFF

v_call: TRBV25-1
cdr3_length: 14
j_call: TRBJ2-1
cdr3_aa: CASRSGEGYNEQFF

v_call: TRBV12-3/TRBV12-4
cdr3_length: 13
j_call: TRBJ1-2
cdr3_aa: CASTLGGADGYTF

v_call: TRBV7-8
cdr3_length: 13
j_call: TRBJ2-7
cdr3_aa: CASSSSDGYEQYF

v_call: TRBV5-4
cdr3_length: 17
j_call: TRBJ2-3
cdr3_aa: CASSLREAPGPTDTQYF

v_call: TRBV3-1
cdr3_length: 14
j_call: TRBJ2-7
cdr3_aa: CASSPASAAYEQYF

v_call: TRBV7-9
cdr3_length: 15
j_call: TRBJ2-1
cdr3_aa: CASSLRDSINNEQFF

v_call: TRBV5-4
cdr3_length: 15
j_call: TRBJ1-1
cdr3_aa: CASSTPDSGNIEAFF

v_call: TRBV28
cdr3_length: 15
j_call: TRBJ2-5
cdr3_aa: CASTAGQGGAETQYF

v_call: TRBV13
cdr3_length: 15
j_call: TRBJ2-7
cdr3_aa: CASSLRGRQNNEQYF

v_call: TRBV28
cdr3_length: 16
j_call: TRBJ2-3
cdr3_aa: CASSLGSSGDTDTQYF

v_call: TRBV12-3/TRBV12-4
cdr3_length: 16
j_call: TRBJ2-7
cdr3_aa: CASSFVSGGARDEQYF

v_call: TRBV7-9
cdr3_length: 13
j_call: TRBJ1-2
cdr3_aa: CASSFYRESGYTF

v_call: TRBV30
cdr3_length: 17
j_call: TRBJ2-3
cdr3_aa: CAWSVVGKTSGPDTQYF

v_call: TRBV30
cdr3_length: 16
j_call: TRBJ2-5
cdr3_aa: CAWSVYWTSGSETQYF

v_call: TRBV27
cdr3_length: 16
j_call: TRBJ2-3
cdr3_aa: CASSATSTSSTDTQYF

v_call: TRBV11-1
cdr3_length: 17
j_call: TRBJ1-5
cdr3_aa: CASRTWGTENSNQPQHF

v_call: TRBV3-1
cdr3_length: 14
j_call: TRBJ1-1
cdr3_aa: CASSQGTGRGEAFF

v_call: TRBV7-6
cdr3_length: 14
j_call: TRBJ2-6
cdr3_aa: CASSRFPGANVLTF

v_call: TRBV4-3
cdr3_length: 18
j_call: TRBJ2-1
cdr3_aa: CASSQVSLVGHYYNEQFF

v_call: TRBV9
cdr3_length: 14
j_call: TRBJ2-4
cdr3_aa: CASSQSGGANIQYF

v_call: TRBV5-1
cdr3_length: 15
j_call: TRBJ2-7
cdr3_aa: CASSQDRGNSYEQYF

v_call: TRBV11-2
cdr3_length: 16
j_call: TRBJ2-5
cdr3_aa: CASSHPRQGARETQYF

v_call: TRBV11-2
cdr3_length: 17
j_call: TRBJ2-6
cdr3_aa: CASSLAGRSSGANVLTF

v_call: TRBV5-1
cdr3_length: 15
j_call: TRBJ2-2
cdr3_aa: CASSLDREAAGELFF

v_call: TRBV6-1
cdr3_length: 17
j_call: TRBJ2-1
cdr3_aa: CASSDRDSHRSYNEQFF

v_call: TRBV15
cdr3_length: 17
j_call: TRBJ2-7
cdr3_aa: CATSRGGRDGISYEQYF

v_call: TRBV7-9
cdr3_length: 11
j_call: TRBJ2-1
cdr3_aa: CASSLRAEQFF

v_call: TRBV12-3/TRBV12-4
cdr3_length: 15
j_call: TRBJ1-5
cdr3_aa: CASSEGQASNQPQHF

v_call: TRBV4-1
cdr3_length: 16
j_call: TRBJ2-1
cdr3_aa: CASSQVLITSYNEQFF

v_call: TRBV9
cdr3_length: 14
j_call: TRBJ2-7
cdr3_aa: CASSPGPASYEQYF

v_call: TRBV29-1
cdr3_length: 12
j_call: TRBJ2-1
cdr3_aa: CSVVERELEQFF

v_call: TRBV25-1
cdr3_length: 11
j_call: TRBJ1-1
cdr3_aa: CASSWGAEAFF

v_call: TRBV6-2/TRBV6-3
cdr3_length: 15
j_call: TRBJ2-4
cdr3_aa: CASSYKPGRSNIQYF

v_call: TRBV24-1
cdr3_length: 12
j_call: TRBJ2-1
cdr3_aa: CATSDLTSEQFF

v_call: TRBV2
cdr3_length: 12
j_call: TRBJ2-3
cdr3_aa: CASSDLGDTQYF

v_call: TRBV12-3/TRBV12-4
cdr3_length: 15
j_call: TRBJ2-7
cdr3_aa: CASSSLGQGLSEQYF

v_call: TRBV9
cdr3_length: 14
j_call: TRBJ1-2
cdr3_aa: CASSVGGGDYGYTF

v_call: TRBV25-1
cdr3_length: 17
j_call: TRBJ2-1
cdr3_aa: CASSEWDGTGSDNEQFF

v_call: TRBV10-3
cdr3_length: 17
j_call: TRBJ2-3
cdr3_aa: CAISEGLAGTHTDTQYF

v_call: TRBV6-1
cdr3_length: 14
j_call: TRBJ2-5
cdr3_aa: CASSDRTGEETQYF

v_call: TRBV6-2/TRBV6-3
cdr3_length: 14
j_call: TRBJ2-7
cdr3_aa: CASGVGGATDEQYF

v_call: TRBV7-9
cdr3_length: 14
j_call: TRBJ1-3
cdr3_aa: CASSLVGLRNTIYF

v_call: TRBV20-1
cdr3_length: 12
j_call: TRBJ2-1
cdr3_aa: CSASGSYNEQFF

v_call: TRBV4-1
cdr3_length: 14
j_call: TRBJ2-5
cdr3_aa: CASSQDGGSETQYF

v_call: TRBV20-1
cdr3_length: 13
j_call: TRBJ2-1
cdr3_aa: CSAPWDRASEQFF

v_call: TRBV28
cdr3_length: 15
j_call: TRBJ2-7
cdr3_aa: CASSPNGDGNYEQYF

v_call: TRBV7-9
cdr3_length: 15
j_call: TRBJ1-1
cdr3_aa: CASSFSRGYDTEAFF

v_call: TRBV7-9
cdr3_length: 12
j_call: TRBJ2-1
cdr3_aa: CASSSPADEQFF

v_call: TRBV20-1
cdr3_length: 13
j_call: TRBJ2-2
cdr3_aa: CSARDLGSGELFF

v_call: TRBV5-1
cdr3_length: 15
j_call: TRBJ2-1
cdr3_aa: CASSPLADAYNEQFF

v_call: TRBV4-3
cdr3_length: 14
j_call: TRBJ2-2
cdr3_aa: CASSQAADTGELFF

v_call: TRBV18
cdr3_length: 15
j_call: TRBJ2-1
cdr3_aa: CASSPTAGGINEQFF

v_call: TRBV14
cdr3_length: 14
j_call: TRBJ2-7
cdr3_aa: CASSPGVGAYEQYF

v_call: TRBV9
cdr3_length: 14
j_call: TRBJ2-6
cdr3_aa: CASSESSGANVLTF

v_call: TRBV29-1
cdr3_length: 12
j_call: TRBJ1-1
cdr3_aa: CSVEALNTEAFF

v_call: TRBV2
cdr3_length: 15
j_call: TRBJ1-1
cdr3_aa: CASRKTGTYNTEAFF

v_call: TRBV9
cdr3_length: 12
j_call: TRBJ2-3
cdr3_aa: CASSVDADTQYF

v_call: TRBV4-3
cdr3_length: 15
j_call: TRBJ2-7
cdr3_aa: CASSQDLGGPHEQYF

v_call: TRBV14
cdr3_length: 19
j_call: TRBJ2-2
cdr3_aa: CASSQDRTLTPWNTGELFF